Shown below are 3 T cell receptor beta chains from a single sample sequenced in a study of blood T cell repertoires in COVID-19. The repertoire was sequenced with immunoSEQ multiplex PCR; TCRdb's copy has only in-frame clones and lacks some. The sample carries approximately 72,000 clones, about 85% recorded once. Input material: peripheral blood. All receptors come from a woman aged 80 or older with active or convalescent COVID-19.

The gene calls are TRBV29-1 and TRBJ1-6; 7 bases map to TRBD1. V dropped 6 bases and J dropped 6; count of bases not matched to a gene: 2. The CDR3 spans 12 residues. Germline V gene sequence: CDR1 SQVTM, CDR2 ANQGSEA. CDR3 residues: CSVGTVNSPLHF. The CDR3 DNA reads TGCAGCGTGGGGACAGTTAATTCACCCCTCCACTTT.

This clone has more than one count but fewer than ten. This chain uses TRBV27 with TRBJ2-5, with a tentative D call TRBD2 (5 bases). Trimming left V 5 bases short and J 9 bases short, with 19 bases between. Germline V gene sequence: CDR1 MNHEY, CDR2 SMNVEV (reference sequence). This CDR3 comprises 14 residues. CDR3 nucleotides: TGTGCCAGCAGTGCCGACCTAGCAGGTTTGGCCCAGTACTTC. Translation: CASSADLAGLAQYF.

The rearrangement joins TRBV7-2 to TRBJ2-6, with 9 bases that match TRBD2. J was trimmed by 0 bases and V by 6 bases; bases with no gene match: 6. Germline V lookup: CDR1 SGHTA, CDR2 FQGNSA. The CDR3 runs 17 residues. In nucleotides, the CDR3 is TGTGCCAGCAGTCTAGCGGGGTCGAACTCTGGGGCCAACGTCCTGACTTTC. Translating it yields CASSLAGSNSGANVLTF.